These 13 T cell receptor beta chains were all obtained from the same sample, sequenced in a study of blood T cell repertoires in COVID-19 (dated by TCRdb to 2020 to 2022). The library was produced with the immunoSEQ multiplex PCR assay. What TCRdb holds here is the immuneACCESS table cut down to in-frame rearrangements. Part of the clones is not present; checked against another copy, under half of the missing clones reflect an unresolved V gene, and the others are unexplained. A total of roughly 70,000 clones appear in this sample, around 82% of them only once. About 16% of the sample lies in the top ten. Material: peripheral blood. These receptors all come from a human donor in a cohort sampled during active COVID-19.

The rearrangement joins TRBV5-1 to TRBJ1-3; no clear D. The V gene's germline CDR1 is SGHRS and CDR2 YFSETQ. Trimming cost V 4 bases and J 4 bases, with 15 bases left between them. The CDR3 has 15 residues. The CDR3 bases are TGCGCCAGCAGCCCAACTGGGCCAGCCGGAAACACCATATATTTT. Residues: CASSPTGPAGNTIYF. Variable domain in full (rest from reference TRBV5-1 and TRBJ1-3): KAGVTQTPRYLIKTRGQQVTLSCSPISGHRSVSWYQQTPGQGLQFLFEYFSETQRNKGNFPGRFSGRQFSNSRSEMNVSTLELGDSALYLCASSPTGPAGNTIYFGEGSWLTVV.

The CDR3 DNA is TGCGCCAGCAGCCAAGACAGTGGCACTGAAGCTTTCTTT. This gives the protein CASSQDSGTEAFF. V is TRBV4-1 and J is TRBJ1-1; no clear D gene. Per germline, CDR1 MGHRA and CDR2 YSYEKL. The germline V and J ends were trimmed by 0 bases and 4 bases, with 6 bases remaining between them. The CDR3 is 13 amino acids.

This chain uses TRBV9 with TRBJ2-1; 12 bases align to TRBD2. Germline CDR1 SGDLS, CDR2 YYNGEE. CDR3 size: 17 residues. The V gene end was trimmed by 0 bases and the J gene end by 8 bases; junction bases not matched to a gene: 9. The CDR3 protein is CASSVAASGRASYEQFF. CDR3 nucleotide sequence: TGTGCCAGCAGCGTAGCGGCTAGCGGGAGGGCCAGCTATGAGCAGTTCTTC.

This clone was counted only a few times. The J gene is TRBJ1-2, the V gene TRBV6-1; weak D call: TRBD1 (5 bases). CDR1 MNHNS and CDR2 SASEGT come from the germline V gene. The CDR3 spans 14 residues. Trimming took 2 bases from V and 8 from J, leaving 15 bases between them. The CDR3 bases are TGTGCCAGCAGTGAATCGGGCAGGGTGGAAGGCTACACCTTC. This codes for CASSESGRVEGYTF.

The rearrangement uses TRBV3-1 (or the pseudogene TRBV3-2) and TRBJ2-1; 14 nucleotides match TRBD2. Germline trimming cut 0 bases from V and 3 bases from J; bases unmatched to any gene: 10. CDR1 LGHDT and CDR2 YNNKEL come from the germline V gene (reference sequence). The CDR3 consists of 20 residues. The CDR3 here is CASSQDPGTSGSRDYNEQFF. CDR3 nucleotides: TGTGCCAGCAGCCAAGATCCAGGGACTAGCGGGAGTAGGGACTACAATGAGCAGTTCTTC.

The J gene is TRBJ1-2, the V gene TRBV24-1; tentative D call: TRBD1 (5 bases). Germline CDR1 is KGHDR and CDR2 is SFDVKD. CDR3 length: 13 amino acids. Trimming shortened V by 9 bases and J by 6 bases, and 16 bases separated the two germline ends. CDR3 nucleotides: TGTGCCACCCTATGGGGCGGGGGGAATGGCTACACCTTC. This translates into CATLWGGGNGYTF.

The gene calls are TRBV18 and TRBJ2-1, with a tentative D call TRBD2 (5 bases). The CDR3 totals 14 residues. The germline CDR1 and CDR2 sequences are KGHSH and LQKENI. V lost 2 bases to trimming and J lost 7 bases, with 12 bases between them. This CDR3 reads CASSPGSGNNEQFF. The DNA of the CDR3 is TGTGCCAGCTCACCAGGATCGGGGAATAATGAGCAGTTCTTC.

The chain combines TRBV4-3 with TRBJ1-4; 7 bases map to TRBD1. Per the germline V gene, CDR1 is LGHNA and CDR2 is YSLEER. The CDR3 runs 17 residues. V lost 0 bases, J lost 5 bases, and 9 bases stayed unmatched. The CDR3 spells CASSQESPGQRNEKLFF. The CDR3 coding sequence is TGCGCCAGCAGCCAAGAATCCCCGGGACAGAGGAATGAAAAACTGTTTTTT.

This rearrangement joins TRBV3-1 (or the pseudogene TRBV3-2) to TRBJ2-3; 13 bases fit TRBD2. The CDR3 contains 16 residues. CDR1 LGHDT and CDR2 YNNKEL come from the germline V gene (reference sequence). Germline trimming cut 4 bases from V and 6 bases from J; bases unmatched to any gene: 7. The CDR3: CASSLGTSGKRDTQYF. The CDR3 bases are TGTGCCAGCAGCCTCGGGACTAGCGGGAAGAGGGATACGCAGTATTTT.

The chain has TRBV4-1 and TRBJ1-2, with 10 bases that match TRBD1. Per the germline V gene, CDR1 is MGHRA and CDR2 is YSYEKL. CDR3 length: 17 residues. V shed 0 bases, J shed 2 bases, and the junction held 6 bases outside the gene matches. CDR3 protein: CASSQEIPGQGNYGYTF. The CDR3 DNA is TGCGCCAGCAGCCAAGAAATACCGGGACAGGGGAACTATGGCTACACCTTC.

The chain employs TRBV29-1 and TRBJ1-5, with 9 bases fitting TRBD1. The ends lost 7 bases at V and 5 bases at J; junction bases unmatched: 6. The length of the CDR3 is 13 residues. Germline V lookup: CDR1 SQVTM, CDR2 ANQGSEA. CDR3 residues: CSASDRGDQPQHF. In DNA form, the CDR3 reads TGCAGCGCGTCCGACAGGGGGGATCAGCCCCAGCATTTT.

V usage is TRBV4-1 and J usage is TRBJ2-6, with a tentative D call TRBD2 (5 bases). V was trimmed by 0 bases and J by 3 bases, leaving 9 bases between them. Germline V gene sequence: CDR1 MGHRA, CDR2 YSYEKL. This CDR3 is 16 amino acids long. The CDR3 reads CASSQDEGFGANVLTF. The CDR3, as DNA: TGCGCCAGCAGCCAAGATGAGGGCTTTGGGGCCAACGTCCTGACTTTC.

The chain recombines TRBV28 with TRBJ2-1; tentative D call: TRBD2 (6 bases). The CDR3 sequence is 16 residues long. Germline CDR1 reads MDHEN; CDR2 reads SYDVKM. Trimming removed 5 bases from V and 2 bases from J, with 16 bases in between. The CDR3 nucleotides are TGTGCCAGCAGTACTCGGAGGGCCAAGGCCTACAATGAGCAGTTCTTC. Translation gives CASSTRRAKAYNEQFF.